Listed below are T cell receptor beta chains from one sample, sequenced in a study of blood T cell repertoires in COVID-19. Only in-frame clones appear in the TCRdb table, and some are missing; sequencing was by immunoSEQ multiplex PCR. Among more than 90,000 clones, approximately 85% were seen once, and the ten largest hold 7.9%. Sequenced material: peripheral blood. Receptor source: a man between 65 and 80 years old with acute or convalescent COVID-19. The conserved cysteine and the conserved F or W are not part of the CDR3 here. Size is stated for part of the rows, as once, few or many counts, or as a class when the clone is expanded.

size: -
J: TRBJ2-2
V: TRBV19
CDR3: ASSPKTGGNTGELF

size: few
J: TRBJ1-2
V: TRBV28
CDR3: ASIGQSLYGYT

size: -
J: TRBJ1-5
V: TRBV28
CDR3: ASSLRQGLPQPQH

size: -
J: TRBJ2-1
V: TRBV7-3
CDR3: ASSFGTANEQF

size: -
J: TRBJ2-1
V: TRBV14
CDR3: ASSQVRGSYNEQF

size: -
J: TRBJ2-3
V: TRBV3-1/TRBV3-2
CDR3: ASSPSGSSDTQY

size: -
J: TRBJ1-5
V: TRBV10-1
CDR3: ASSEESGQPQH

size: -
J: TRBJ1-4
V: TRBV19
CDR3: ASSLMSGRGRSNEKLF

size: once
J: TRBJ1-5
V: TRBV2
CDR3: ASSTTGVPSQPQH

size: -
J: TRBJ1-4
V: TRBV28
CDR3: ASSRGGTNEKLF

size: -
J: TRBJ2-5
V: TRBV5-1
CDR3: ASSLIVGAPYQETQY

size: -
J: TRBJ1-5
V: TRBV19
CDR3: ASSPRDTYSNQPQH

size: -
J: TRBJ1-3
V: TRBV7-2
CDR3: ASSSSRGHPSGNTIY

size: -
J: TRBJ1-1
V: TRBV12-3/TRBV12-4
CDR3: ASWGGAYTEAF

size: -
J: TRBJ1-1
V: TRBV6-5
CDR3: ASSMNTEAF

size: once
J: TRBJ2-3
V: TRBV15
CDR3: ATSRDRAGGSTDTQY

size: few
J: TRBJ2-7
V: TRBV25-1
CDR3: ASSRGGNYEQY

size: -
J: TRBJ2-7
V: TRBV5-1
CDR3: ASSPGQGNYEQY

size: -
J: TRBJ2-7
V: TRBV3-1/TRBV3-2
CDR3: ASGRDRPYEQY

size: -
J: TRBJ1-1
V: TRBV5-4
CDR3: ASSPIRGDRTEAF

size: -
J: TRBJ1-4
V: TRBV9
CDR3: ASSKPGQQINEKLF

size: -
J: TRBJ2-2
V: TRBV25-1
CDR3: ASSGNSHTGELF

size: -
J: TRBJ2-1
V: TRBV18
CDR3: ASSPPESSYNEQF

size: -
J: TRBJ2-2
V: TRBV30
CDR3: AWATQGTGELF

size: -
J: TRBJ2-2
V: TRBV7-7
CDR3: ASSLASQNTGELF

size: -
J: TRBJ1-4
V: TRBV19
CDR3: ASSSFFQVEKLF

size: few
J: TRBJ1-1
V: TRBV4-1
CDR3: ASSQEGTGNTEAF

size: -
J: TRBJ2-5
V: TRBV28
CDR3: ASSSPGQGSETQY

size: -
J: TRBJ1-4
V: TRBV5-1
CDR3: ASSTGGNEKLF

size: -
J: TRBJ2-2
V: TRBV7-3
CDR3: ASSKQGGSTGELF

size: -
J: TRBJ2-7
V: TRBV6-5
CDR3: ASSSRVGEQY

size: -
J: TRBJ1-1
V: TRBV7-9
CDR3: ASSVLRGDTEAF

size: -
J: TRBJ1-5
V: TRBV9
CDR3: ASSVAGNHQPQH

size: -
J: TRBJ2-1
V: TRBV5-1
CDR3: ASSNLAGVSNEQF

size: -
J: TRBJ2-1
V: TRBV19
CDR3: ASSPPGQGRNEQF

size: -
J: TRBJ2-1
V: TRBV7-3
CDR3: ASGPAGGRLNEQF

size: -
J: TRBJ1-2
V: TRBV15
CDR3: ATSARTGDVYGYT

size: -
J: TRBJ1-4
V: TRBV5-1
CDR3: ASSIGTGENEKLF

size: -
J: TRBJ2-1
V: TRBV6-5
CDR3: ASSSRPSGGAHEQF

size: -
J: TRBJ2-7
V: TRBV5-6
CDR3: ASSLITGASGEQY

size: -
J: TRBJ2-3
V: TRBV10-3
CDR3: AIRPDRRTDTQY

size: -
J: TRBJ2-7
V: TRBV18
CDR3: ASSPTTGGYEQY